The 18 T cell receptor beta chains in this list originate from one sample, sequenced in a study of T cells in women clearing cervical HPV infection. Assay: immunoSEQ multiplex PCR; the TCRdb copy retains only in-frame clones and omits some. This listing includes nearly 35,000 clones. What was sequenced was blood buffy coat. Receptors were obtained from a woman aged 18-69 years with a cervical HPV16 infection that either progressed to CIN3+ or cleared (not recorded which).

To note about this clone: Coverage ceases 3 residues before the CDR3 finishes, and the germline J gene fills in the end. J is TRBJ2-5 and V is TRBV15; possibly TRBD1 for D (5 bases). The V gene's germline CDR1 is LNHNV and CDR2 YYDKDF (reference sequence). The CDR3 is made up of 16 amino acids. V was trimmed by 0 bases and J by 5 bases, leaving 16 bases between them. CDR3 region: CATSRDLGPWDETQYF. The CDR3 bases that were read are TGTGCCACCAGCAGAGATTTGGGGCCATGGGATGAGACC.

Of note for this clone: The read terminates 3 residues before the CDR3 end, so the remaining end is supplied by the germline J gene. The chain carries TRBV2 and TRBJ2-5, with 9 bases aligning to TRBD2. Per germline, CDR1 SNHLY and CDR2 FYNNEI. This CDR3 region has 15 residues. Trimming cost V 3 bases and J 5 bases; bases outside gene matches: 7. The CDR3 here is CASSDSGGLPETQYF. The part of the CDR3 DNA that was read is TGTGCCAGCAGTGATAGCGGGGGTCTCCCGGAGACC.

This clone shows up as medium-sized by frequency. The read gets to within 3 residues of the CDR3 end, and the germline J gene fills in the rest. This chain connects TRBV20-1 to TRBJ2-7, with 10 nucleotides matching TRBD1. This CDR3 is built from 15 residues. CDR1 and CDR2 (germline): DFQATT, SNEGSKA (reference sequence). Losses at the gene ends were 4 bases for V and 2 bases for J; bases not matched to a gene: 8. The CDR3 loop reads CSATSLGTGAYEQYF. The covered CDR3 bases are TGCAGTGCTACCTCATTGGGGACAGGGGCCTACGAG.

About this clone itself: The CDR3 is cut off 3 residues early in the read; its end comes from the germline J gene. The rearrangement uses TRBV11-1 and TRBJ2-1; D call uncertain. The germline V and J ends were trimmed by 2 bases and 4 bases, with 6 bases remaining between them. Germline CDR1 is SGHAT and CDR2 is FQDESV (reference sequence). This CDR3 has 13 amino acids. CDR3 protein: CASSLNSYNEQFF. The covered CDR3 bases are TGTGCCAGCAGCTTAAATAGTTACAATGAG.

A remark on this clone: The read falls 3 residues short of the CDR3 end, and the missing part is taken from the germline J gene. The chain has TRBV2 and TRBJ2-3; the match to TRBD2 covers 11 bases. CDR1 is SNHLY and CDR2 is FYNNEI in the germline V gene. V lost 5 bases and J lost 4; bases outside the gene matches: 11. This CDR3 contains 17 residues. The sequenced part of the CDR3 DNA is TGTGCCAGCAGTTTAGATGGGCTAGCGGGGGGCGCAGATACG. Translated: CASSLDGLAGGADT. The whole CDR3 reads CASSLDGLAGGADTQYF. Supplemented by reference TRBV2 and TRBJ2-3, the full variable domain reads EPEVTQTPSHQVTQMGQEVILRCVPISNHLYFYWYRQILGQKVEFLVSFYNNEISEKSEIFDDQFSVERPDGSNFTLKIRSTKLEDSAMYFCASSLDGLAGGADTQYFGPGTRLTVL.

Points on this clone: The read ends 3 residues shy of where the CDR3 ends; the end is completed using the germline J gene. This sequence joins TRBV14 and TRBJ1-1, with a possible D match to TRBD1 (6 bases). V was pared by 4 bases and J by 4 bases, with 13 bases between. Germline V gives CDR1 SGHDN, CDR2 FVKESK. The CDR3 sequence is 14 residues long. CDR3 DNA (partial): TGTGCCAGCAGCCGCAGGGGACACCTCACTGAA. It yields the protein CASSRRGHLTE. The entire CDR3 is CASSRRGHLTEAFF. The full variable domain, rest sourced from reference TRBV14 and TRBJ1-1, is EAGVTQFPSHSVIEKGQTVTLRCDPISGHDNLYWYRRVMGKEIKFLLHFVKESKQDESGMPNNRFLAERTGGTYSTLKVQPAELEDSGVYFCASSRRGHLTEAFFGQGTRLTVV.

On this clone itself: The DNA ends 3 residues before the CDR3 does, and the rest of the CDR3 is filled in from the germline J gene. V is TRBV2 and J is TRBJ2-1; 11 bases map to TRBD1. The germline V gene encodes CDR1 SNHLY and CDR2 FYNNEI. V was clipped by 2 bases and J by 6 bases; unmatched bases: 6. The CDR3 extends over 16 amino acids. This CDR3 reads CASSEFGTGGFNEQFF. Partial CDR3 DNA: TGTGCCAGCAGTGAATTCGGGACAGGGGGTTTCAATGAG.

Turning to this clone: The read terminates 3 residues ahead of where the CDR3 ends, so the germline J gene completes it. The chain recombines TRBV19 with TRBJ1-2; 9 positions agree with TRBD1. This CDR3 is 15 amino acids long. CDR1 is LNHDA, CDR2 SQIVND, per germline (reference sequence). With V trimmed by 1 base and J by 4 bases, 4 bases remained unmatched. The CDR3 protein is CASSIGDRGSYGYTF. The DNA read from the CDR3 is TGTGCCAGTAGTATAGGAGACAGGGGGAGCTATGGC.

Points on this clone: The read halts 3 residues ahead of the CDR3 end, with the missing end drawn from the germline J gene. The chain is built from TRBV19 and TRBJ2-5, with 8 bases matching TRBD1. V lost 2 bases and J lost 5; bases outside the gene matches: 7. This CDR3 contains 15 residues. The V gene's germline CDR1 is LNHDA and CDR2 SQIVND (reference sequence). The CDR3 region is CASSISGGRGETQYF. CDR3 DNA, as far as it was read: TGTGCCAGTAGTATATCAGGGGGCCGAGGGGAGACC.

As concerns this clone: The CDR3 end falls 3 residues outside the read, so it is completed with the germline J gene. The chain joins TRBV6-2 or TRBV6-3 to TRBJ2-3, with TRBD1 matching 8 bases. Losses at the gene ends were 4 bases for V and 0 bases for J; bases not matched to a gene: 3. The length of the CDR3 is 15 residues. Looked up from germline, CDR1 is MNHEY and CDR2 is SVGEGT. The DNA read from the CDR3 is TGTGCCAGCAGTTGGTGGGACAGGAGCACAGATACG. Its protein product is CASSWWDRSTDT. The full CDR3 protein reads CASSWWDRSTDTQYF.

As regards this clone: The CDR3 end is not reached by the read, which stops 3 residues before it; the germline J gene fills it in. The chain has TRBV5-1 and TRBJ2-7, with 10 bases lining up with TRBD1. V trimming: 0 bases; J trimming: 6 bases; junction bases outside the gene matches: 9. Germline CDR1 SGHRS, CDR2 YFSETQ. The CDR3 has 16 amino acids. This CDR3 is CASSLEGQGLITEQYF. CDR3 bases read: TGCGCCAGCAGCTTGGAGGGACAGGGGTTGATAACCGAG.

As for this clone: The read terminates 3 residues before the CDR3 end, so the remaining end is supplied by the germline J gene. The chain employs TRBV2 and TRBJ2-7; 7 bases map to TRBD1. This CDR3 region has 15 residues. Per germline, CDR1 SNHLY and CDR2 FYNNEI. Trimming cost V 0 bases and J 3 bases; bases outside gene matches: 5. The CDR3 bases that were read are TGTGCCAGCAGTGAAGCGATTAGACAGGGCTACGAG. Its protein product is CASSEAIRQGYE. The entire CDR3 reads CASSEAIRQGYEQYF. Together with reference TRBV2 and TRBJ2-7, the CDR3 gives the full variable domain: EPEVTQTPSHQVTQMGQEVILRCVPISNHLYFYWYRQILGQKVEFLVSFYNNEISEKSEIFDDQFSVERPDGSNFTLKIRSTKLEDSAMYFCASSEAIRQGYEQYFGPGTRLTVT.

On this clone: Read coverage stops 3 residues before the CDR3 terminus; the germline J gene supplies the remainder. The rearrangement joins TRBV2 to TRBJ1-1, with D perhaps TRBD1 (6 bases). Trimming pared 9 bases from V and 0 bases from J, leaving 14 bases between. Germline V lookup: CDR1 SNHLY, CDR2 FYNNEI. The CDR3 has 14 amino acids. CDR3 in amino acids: CARNNRALNTEAFF. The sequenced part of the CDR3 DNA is TGTGCCAGGAACAACAGGGCGTTGAACACTGAA.

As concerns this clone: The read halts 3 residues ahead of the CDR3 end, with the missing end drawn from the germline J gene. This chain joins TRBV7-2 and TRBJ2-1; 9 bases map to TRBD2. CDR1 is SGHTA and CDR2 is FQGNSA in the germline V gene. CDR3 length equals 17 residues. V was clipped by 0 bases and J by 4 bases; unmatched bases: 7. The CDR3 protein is CASSLARTSGRYNEQFF. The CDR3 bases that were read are TGTGCCAGCAGCTTAGCCCGCACTAGCGGGCGATACAATGAG.

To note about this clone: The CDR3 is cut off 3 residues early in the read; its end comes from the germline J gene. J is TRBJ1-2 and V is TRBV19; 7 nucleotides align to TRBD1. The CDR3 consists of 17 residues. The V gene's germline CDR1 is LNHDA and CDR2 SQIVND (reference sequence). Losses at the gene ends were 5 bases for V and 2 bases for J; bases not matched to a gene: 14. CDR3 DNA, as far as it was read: TGTGCCAGTAGTCCCCGCAGGGGGGCGAGACTCAACTATGGC. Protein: CASSPRRGARLNYG. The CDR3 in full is CASSPRRGARLNYGYTF.

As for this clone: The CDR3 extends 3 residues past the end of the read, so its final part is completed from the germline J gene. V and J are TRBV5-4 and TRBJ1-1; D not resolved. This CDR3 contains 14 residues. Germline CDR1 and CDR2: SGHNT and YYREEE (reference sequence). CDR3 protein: CASSLGVLDIEAFF. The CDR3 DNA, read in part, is TGTGCCAGCAGCTTGGGGGTTCTCGACATAGAG. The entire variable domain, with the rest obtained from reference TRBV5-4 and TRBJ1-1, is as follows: ETGVTQSPTHLIKTRGQQVTLRCSSQSGHNTVSWYQQALGQGPQFIFQYYREEENGRGNFPPRFSGLQFPNYSSELNVNALELDDSALYLCASSLGVLDIEAFFGQGTRLTVV.

CDR3 DNA, as far as it was read: TGCGCCAGCAGCTTGGGGGTGAAAACCACAGGGGACGAG. Encoded protein: CASSLGVKTTGDE. The full CDR3 sequence reads CASSLGVKTTGDEQYF. The rearrangement links TRBV5-1 to TRBJ2-7; TRBD1 matches 7 bases. The read halts 3 residues ahead of the CDR3 end, with the missing end drawn from the germline J gene. CDR1 SGHRS and CDR2 YFSETQ come from the germline V gene. With V trimmed by 0 bases and J by 5 bases, 11 bases remained unmatched. The CDR3 runs 16 residues.

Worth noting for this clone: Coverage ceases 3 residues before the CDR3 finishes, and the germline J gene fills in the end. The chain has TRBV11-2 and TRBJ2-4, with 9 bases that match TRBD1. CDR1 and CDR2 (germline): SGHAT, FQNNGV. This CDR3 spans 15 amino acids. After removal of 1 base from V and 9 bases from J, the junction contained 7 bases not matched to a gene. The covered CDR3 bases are TGTGCCAGCAGCTTAGGGAGGACAGGGGTCGGCATT. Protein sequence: CASSLGRTGVGI. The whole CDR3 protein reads CASSLGRTGVGIQYF.